This TCR beta chain was obtained from a study of beta chain features in type 1 diabetes. Expressed TCRB transcripts were sequenced, since all the RNA that had been isolated was reverse transcribed. Assay used: immunoSEQ multiplex PCR; TCRdb lists only in-frame clones, some missing. The top ten clones hold approximately 0.93% of a sample with fewer than 350,000 clones, 8% of them seen once. V trimming: 5 bases; J trimming: 3 bases; junction bases outside the gene matches: 7. This CDR3 contains 15 residues. In germline, CDR1 is SGHAT, CDR2 FQNNGV. The TCR originated in a woman aged 18-29 years in good health. The sample was central memory CD4+ T cells from blood. The chain employs TRBV11-2 and TRBJ1-5, with TRBD1 matching over 7 bases. The CDR3: CASSRQGNPNQPQHF. CDR3 nucleotide sequence: TGTGCCAGCAGCCGACAGGGTAACCCCAATCAGCCCCAGCATTTT.